These T cell receptor beta chains were read from a single sample in a study of cytomegalovirus exposure and HLA in healthy donors. TCRdb's table, derived via immunoSEQ multiplex PCR, lists solely in-frame clones and lacks some. The data show approximately 170,000 clones, 75% to 85% seen once. The specimen sequenced was PBMCs. The receptor source for this set is a male donor in good health and CMV-seropositive. Each CDR3 is given with its conserved first and last residue. Fields, in order: J gene, clone size, V gene, D gene, CDR3 protein, CDR3 DNA. A D gene is named only where the DNA matches it firmly. Expanded clones get a size class; other rows say once, few or many, or leave the size out.

J gene: TRBJ2-1; clone size: -; V gene: TRBV9; D gene: -; CDR3 protein: CASSAKGGGHEQFF; CDR3 DNA: TGTGCCAGCAGCGCAAAGGGGGGGGGCCATGAGCAGTTCTTC
J gene: TRBJ1-1; clone size: few; V gene: TRBV6-6; D gene: -; CDR3 protein: CASSVLGGRTEAFF; CDR3 DNA: TGTGCCAGCAGTGTGTTGGGGGGGCGCACTGAAGCTTTCTTT
J gene: TRBJ1-1; clone size: -; V gene: TRBV21-1; D gene: -; CDR3 protein: CASSSGQGLRAFF; CDR3 DNA: TGTGCCAGCAGCTCCGGACAGGGGTTGAGGGCTTTCTTT
J gene: TRBJ2-1; clone size: once; V gene: TRBV5-1; D gene: TRBD2; CDR3 protein: CASSLIAGARIEQFF; CDR3 DNA: TGCGCCAGCAGCTTGATAGCGGGGGCCCGGATTGAGCAGTTCTTC
J gene: TRBJ1-2; clone size: once; V gene: TRBV2; D gene: TRBD1; CDR3 protein: CASSGSGQGSGYTF; CDR3 DNA: TGTGCCAGCAGTGGTTCGGGACAGGGTAGTGGCTACACCTTC
J gene: TRBJ1-2; clone size: -; V gene: TRBV2; D gene: -; CDR3 protein: CASKGTCGYTF; CDR3 DNA: TGTGCCAGCAAGGGGACATGTGGCTACACCTTC
J gene: TRBJ1-5; clone size: -; V gene: TRBV5-3; D gene: -; CDR3 protein: CARKSAGDDQPQHF; CDR3 DNA: TGTGCCAGAAAGTCGGCAGGGGACGATCAGCCCCAGCATTTT
J gene: TRBJ1-1; clone size: few; V gene: TRBV14; D gene: -; CDR3 protein: CASSQDGRGMNTEAFF; CDR3 DNA: TGTGCCAGCAGCCAAGACGGGCGGGGGATGAACACTGAAGCTTTCTTT
J gene: TRBJ2-3; clone size: once; V gene: TRBV30; D gene: TRBD1; CDR3 protein: CAWKKRGQGLDTQYF; CDR3 DNA: TGTGCCTGGAAAAAGCGGGGACAGGGTTTAGATACGCAGTATTTT
J gene: TRBJ2-2; clone size: -; V gene: TRBV7-2; D gene: -; CDR3 protein: CASNPQAGSRIGELFF; CDR3 DNA: TGTGCCAGCAACCCCCAAGCCGGGAGCCGGATTGGGGAGCTGTTTTTT